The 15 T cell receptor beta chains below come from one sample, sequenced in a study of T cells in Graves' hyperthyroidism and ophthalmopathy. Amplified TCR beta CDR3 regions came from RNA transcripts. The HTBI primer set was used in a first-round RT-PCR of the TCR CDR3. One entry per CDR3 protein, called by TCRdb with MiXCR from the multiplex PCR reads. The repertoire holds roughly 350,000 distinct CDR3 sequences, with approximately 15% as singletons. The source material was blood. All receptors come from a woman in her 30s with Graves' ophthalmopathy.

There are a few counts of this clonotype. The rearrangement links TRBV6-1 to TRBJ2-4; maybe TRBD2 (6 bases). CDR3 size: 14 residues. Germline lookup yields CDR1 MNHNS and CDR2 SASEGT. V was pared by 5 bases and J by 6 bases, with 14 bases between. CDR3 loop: CASSSPVGGNIQYF. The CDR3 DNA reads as TGTGCCAGCAGTTCACCGGTGGGGGGAAACATTCAGTACTTC.

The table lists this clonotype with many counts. Written as DNA, the CDR3 is TGCAGTGCTAGAGCGATACAGGGGGCGACTGAAGCTTTCTTT. Translated: CSARAIQGATEAFF. This chain uses TRBV20-1 with TRBJ1-1; 9 positions agree with TRBD1. The germline V gene has CDR1 DFQATT and CDR2 SNEGSKA (reference sequence). The length of the CDR3 is 14 residues. V dropped 1 base and J dropped 5; count of bases not matched to a gene: 5.

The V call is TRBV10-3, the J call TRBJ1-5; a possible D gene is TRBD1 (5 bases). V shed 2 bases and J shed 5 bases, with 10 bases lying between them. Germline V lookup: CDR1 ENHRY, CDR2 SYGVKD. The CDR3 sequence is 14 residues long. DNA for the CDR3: TGTGCCATCAGTGAGGCAGGGAAGGATCAGCCCCAGCATTTT. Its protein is CAISEAGKDQPQHF.

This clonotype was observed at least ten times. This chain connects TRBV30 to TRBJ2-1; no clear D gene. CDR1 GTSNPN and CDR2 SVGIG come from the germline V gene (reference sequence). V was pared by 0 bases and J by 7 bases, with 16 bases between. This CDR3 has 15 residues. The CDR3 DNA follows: TGTGCCTGGAGTGTACGGGCGGTGGTTGGGAATGAGCAGTTCTTC. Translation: CAWSVRAVVGNEQFF. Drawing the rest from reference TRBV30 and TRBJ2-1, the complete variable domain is SQTIHQWPATLVQPVGSPLSLECTVEGTSNPNLYWYRQAAGRGLQLLFYSVGIGQISSEVPQNLSASRPQDRQFILSSKKLLLSDSGFYLCAWSVRAVVGNEQFFGPGTRLTVL.

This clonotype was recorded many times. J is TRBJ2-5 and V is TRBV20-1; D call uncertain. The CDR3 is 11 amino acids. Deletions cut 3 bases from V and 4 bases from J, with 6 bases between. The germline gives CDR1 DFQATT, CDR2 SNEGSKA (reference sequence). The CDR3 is CSASSRETQYF. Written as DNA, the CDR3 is TGCAGTGCTAGTAGCAGAGAGACCCAGTACTTC.

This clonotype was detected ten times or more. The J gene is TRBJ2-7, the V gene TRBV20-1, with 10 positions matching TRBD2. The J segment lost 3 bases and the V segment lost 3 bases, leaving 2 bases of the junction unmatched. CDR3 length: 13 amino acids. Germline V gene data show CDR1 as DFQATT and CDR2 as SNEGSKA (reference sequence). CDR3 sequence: CSASIAGGYEQYF. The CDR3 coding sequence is TGCAGTGCTAGCATAGCGGGGGGCTACGAGCAGTACTTC.

CDR3 nucleotides: TGTGCCAGCAGCTACTCTACGTGGATTAATGAAAAACTGTTTTTT. Translating it yields CASSYSTWINEKLFF. The chain combines TRBV5-6 with TRBJ1-4; D is unclear. V lost 3 bases and J 4 bases, leaving 13 bases between the germline ends. CDR3 length: 15 residues. The V gene's germline CDR1 is SGHDT and CDR2 YYEEEE.

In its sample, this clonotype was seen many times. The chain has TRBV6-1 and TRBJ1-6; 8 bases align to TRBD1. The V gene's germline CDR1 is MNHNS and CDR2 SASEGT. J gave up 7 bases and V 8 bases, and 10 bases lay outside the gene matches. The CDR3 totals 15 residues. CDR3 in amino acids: CASLWSGGNNSPLHF. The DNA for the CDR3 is TGTGCCAGCCTATGGTCAGGGGGCAACAATTCACCCCTCCACTTT.

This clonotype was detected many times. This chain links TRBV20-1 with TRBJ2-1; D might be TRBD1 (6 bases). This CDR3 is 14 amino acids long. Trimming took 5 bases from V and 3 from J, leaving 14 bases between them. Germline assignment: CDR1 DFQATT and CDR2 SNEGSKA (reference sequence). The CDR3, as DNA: TGCAGTGCTGGAACTGACAGGCACTACAATGAGCAGTTCTTC. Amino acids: CSAGTDRHYNEQFF.

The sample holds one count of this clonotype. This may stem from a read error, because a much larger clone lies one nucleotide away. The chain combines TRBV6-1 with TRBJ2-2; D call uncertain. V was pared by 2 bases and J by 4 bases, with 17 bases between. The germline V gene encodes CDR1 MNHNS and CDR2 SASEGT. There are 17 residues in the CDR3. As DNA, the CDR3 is TGTGCCAGCAGTGAAATTGATCGAGGATTCCTCACCGGGGAGCTGTTTTTT. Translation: CASSEIDRGFLTGELFF.

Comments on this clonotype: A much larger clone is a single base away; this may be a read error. Here the CDR3 DNA reads TGCAGTGCTAGAGGTGGGGATACCAACAATGAGCAGTTCTTC. Its translation is CSARGGDTNNEQFF. The V gene is TRBV20-1, the J gene TRBJ2-1; D is unresolved. The CDR3 sequence is 14 residues long. The germline V gene has CDR1 DFQATT and CDR2 SNEGSKA (reference sequence). Trimming shortened V by 1 base and J by 5 bases, and 12 bases separated the two germline ends.

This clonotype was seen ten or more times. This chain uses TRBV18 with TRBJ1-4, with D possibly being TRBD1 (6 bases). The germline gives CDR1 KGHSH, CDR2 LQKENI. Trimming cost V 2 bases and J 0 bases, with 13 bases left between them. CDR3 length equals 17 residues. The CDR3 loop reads CASSPTTGTSTNEKLFF. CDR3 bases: TGTGCCAGCTCACCAACGACCGGGACATCAACTAATGAAAAACTGTTTTTT.

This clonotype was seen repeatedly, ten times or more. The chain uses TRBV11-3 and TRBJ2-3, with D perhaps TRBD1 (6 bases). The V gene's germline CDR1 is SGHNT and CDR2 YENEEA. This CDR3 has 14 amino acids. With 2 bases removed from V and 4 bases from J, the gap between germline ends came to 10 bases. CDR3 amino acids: CASSLSQGPDTQYF. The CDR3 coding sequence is TGTGCCAGCAGCTTATCACAGGGCCCAGATACGCAGTATTTT.

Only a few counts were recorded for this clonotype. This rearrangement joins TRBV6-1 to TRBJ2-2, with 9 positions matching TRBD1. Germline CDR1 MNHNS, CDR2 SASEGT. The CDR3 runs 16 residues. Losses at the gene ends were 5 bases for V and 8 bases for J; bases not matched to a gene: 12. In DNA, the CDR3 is TGTGCCAGCAGTCATACCGGGACAGGGAGTATAGGGGAGCTGTTTTTT. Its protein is CASSHTGTGSIGELFF.

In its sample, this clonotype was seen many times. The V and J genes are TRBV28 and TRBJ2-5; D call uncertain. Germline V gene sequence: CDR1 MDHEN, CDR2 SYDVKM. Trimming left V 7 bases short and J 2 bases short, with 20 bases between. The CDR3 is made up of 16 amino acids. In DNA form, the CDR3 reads TGTGCCAGCACCGACGGTAGTCCCCTGCTACAAGAGACCCAGTACTTC. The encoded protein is CASTDGSPLLQETQYF. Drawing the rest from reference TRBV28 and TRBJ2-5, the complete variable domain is DVKVTQSSRYLVKRTGEKVFLECVQDMDHENMFWYRQDPGLGLRLIYFSYDVKMKEKGDIPEGYSVSREKKERFSLILESASTNQTSMYLCASTDGSPLLQETQYFGPGTRLLVL.